The clone carrying this TCR beta chain was recorded once. This CDR3 spans 14 amino acids. V was shortened by 4 bases and J by 3 bases, with 13 bases between the two germline ends. The V gene's germline CDR1 is SGHNT and CDR2 YYREEE (reference sequence). This was the immunoSEQ v3 assay. TCRdb's table, derived via immunoSEQ multiplex PCR, lists solely in-frame clones and lacks some. Of more than 20,000 clones in the sample, over 70% are singletons; the top ten hold around 6.8%. The time point here: pre-treatment sample, taken before nivolumab and TIL therapy. The data stem from a study of TIL therapy for anti-PD-1-resistant metastatic lung cancer.

V gene TRBV5-4 combines with J gene TRBJ1-1, with D uncertain. The sequence came from a person aged 25-85 years with non-small cell lung cancer. This specimen consisted of blood, obtained at baseline. The CDR3 DNA reads as TGTGCCAGCAGCCCAGTGCGTCGGGACACTGAAGCTTTCTTT. Translated: CASSPVRRDTEAFF.